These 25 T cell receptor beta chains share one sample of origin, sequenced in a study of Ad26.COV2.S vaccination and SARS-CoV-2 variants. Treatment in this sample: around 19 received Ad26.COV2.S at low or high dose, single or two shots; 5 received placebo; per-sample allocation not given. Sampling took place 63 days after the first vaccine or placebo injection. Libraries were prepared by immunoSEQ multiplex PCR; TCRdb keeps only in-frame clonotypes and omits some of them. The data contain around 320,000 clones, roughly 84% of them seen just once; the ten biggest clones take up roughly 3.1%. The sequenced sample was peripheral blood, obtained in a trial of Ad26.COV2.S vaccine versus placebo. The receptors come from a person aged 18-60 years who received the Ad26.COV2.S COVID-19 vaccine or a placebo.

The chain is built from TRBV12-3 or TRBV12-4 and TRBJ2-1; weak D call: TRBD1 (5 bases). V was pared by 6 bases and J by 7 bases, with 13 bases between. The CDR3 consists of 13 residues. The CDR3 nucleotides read TGTGCCAGCAGCGATCGACAGACGAATGAGCAGTTCTTC. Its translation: CASSDRQTNEQFF.

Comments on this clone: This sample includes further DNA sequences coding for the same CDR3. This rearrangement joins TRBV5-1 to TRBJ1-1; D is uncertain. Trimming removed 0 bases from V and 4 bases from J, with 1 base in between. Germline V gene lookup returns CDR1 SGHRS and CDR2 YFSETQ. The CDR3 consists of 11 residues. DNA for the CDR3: TGCGCCAGCAGCTTGGGCACTGAAGCTTTCTTT. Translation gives CASSLGTEAFF.

CDR3 bases: TGTGCCAGCAGCCCCTCTTTTAGCGGGTACGACTACGAGCAGTACTTC. Protein product: CASSPSFSGYDYEQYF. This rearrangement joins TRBV7-2 to TRBJ2-7; the match to TRBD2 covers 7 bases. V shed 5 bases and J 3 bases; nucleotides not matched to a gene: 13. The CDR3 covers 16 residues. Germline lookup yields CDR1 SGHTA and CDR2 FQGNSA.

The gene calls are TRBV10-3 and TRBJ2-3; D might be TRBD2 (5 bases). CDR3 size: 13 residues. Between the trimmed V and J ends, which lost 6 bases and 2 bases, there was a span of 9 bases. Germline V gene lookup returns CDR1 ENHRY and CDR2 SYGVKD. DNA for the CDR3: TGTGCCATCAGGGAGGTATCCACAGATACGCAGTATTTT. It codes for CAIREVSTDTQYF.

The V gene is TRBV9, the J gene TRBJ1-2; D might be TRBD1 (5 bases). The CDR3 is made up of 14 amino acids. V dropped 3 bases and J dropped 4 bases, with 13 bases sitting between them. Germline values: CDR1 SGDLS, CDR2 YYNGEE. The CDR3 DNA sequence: TGTGCCAGCAGCGCCCGTGGGGCAGGCTATGGCTACACCTTC. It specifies CASSARGAGYGYTF.

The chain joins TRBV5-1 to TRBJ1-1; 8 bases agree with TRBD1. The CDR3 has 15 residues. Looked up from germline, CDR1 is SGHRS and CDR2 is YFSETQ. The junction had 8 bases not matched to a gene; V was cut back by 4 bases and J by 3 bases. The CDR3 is CASSAGQVGHTEAFF. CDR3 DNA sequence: TGCGCCAGCAGCGCGGGACAGGTAGGGCACACTGAAGCTTTCTTT.

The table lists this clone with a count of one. In DNA, the CDR3 is TGTGCCAGCTCACCAGGGCGTGGGGAGCAGTTCTTC. Translating it yields CASSPGRGEQFF. The V and J genes are TRBV18 and TRBJ2-1; D remains unclear. V lost 2 bases and J 10 bases, leaving 9 bases between the germline ends. The germline V gene has CDR1 KGHSH and CDR2 LQKENI. The CDR3 runs to 12 residues.

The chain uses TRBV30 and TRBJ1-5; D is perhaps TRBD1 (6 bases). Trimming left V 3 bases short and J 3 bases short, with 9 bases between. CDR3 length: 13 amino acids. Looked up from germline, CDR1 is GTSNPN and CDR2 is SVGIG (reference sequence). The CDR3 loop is CAWRDSHNQPQHF. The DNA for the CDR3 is TGTGCCTGGAGGGACAGTCACAATCAGCCCCAGCATTTT.

The CDR3 loop reads CASSLRTSGASEQYF. The CDR3 DNA is TGCGCCAGCAGCTTGCGAACTAGCGGGGCCTCGGAGCAGTACTTC. V gene TRBV5-1 combines with J gene TRBJ2-7, with 10 bases aligning to TRBD2. With V trimmed by 1 base and J by 7 bases, 8 bases remained unmatched. Germline V gene lookup returns CDR1 SGHRS and CDR2 YFSETQ. This CDR3 is built from 15 residues. The variable domain in full, with the rest retrieved from reference TRBV5-1 and TRBJ2-7, is KAGVTQTPRYLIKTRGQQVTLSCSPISGHRSVSWYQQTPGQGLQFLFEYFSETQRNKGNFPGRFSGRQFSNSRSEMNVSTLELGDSALYLCASSLRTSGASEQYFGPGTRLTVT.

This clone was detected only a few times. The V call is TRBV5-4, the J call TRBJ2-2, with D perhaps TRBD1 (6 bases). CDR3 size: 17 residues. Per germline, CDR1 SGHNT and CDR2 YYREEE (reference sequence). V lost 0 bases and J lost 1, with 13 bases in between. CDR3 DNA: TGTGCCAGCAGCTTGGCTTCGGGGACAATGAACACCGGGGAGCTGTTTTTT. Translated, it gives CASSLASGTMNTGELFF. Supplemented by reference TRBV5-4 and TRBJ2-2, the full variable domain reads ETGVTQSPTHLIKTRGQQVTLRCSSQSGHNTVSWYQQALGQGPQFIFQYYREEENGRGNFPPRFSGLQFPNYSSELNVNALELDDSALYLCASSLASGTMNTGELFFGEGSRLTVL.

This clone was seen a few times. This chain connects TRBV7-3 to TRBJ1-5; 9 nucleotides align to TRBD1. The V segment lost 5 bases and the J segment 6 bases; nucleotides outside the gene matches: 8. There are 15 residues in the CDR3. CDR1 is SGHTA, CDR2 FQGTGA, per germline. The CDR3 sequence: CASSPTGGNGQPQHF. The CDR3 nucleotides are TGTGCCAGCAGCCCAACAGGGGGCAACGGTCAGCCCCAGCATTTT.

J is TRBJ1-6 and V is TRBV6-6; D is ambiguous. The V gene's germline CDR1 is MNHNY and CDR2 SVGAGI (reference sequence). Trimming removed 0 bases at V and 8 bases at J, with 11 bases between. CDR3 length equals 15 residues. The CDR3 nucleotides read TGTGCCAGCAGTTACTCGAGAGGTCGGGATTCACCCCTCCACTTT. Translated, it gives CASSYSRGRDSPLHF.

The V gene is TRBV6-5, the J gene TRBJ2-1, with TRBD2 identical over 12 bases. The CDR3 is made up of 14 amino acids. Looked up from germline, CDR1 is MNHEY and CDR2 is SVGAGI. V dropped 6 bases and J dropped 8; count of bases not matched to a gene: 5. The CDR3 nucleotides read TGTGCCAGCAGGACCCTAGCGGGGGGGTATGAGCAGTTCTTC. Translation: CASRTLAGGYEQFF.

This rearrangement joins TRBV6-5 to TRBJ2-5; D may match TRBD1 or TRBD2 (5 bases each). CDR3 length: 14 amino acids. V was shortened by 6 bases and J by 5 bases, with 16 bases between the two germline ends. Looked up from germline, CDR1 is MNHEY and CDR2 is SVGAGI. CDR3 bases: TGTGCCAGCAGCAGATCTGGGGGTGGGGAGACCCAGTACTTC. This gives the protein CASSRSGGGETQYF.

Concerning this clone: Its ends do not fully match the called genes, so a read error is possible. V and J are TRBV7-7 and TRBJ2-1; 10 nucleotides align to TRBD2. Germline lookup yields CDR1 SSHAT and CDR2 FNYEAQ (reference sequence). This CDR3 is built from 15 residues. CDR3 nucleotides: TGTGCTAGCAGCTTCGGGGCTAGCGGGGGAAATGAGCAGTTCTTC. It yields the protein CASSFGASGGNEQFF.

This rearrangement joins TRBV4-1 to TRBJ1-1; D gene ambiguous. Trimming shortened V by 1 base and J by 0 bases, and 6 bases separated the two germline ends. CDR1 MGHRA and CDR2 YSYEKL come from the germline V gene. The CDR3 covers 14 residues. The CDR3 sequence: CASSQVDVNTEAFF. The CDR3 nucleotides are TGCGCCAGCAGCCAAGTGGACGTGAACACTGAAGCTTTCTTT.

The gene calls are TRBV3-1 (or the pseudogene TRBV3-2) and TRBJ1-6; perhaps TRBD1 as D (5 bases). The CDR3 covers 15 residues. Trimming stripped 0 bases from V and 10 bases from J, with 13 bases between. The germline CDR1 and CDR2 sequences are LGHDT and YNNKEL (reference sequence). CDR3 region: CASSQEGTVKSPLHF. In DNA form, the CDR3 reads TGTGCCAGCAGCCAAGAAGGGACGGTTAAGTCACCCCTCCACTTT.

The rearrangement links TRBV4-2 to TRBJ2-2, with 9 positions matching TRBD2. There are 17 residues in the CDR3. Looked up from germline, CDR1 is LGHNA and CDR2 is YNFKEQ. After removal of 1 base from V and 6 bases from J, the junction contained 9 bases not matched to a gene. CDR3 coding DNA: TGTGCCAGCAGCCAAGTTAAGACTAGCGGAGACGCCGGGGAGCTGTTTTTT. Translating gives CASSQVKTSGDAGELFF.

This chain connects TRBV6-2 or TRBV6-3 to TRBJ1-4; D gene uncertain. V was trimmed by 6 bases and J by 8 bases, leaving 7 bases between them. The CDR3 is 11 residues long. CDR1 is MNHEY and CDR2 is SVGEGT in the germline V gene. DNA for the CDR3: TGTGCCAGCAGCTCCCGGGAAAAACTGTTTTTT. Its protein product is CASSSREKLFF.

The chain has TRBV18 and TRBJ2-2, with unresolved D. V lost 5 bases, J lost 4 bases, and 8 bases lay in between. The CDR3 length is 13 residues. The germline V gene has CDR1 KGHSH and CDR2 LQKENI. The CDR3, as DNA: TGTGCCAGCTCAAAAGGTTCCACCGGGGAGCTGTTTTTT. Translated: CASSKGSTGELFF.

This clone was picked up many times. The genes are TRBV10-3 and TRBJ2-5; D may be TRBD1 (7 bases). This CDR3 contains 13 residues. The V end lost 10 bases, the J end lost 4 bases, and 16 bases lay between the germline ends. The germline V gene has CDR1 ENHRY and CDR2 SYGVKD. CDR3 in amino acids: CASGSGGRETQYF. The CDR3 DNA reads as TGTGCCAGCGGATCAGGGGGGCGAGAGACCCAGTACTTC.

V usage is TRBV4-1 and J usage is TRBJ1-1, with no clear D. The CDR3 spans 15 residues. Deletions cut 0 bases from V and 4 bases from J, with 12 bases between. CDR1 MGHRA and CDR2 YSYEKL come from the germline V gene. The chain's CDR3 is CASSQDSQASTEAFF. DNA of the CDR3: TGCGCCAGCAGCCAAGATAGCCAGGCCAGCACTGAAGCTTTCTTT.

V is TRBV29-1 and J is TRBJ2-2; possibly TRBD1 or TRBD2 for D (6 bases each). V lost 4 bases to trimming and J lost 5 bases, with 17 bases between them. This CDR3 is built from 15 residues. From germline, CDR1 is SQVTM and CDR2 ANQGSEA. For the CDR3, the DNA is TGCAGCGTTGCTGCCCGGCTAGGGGGGACCGGGGAGCTGTTTTTT. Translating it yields CSVAARLGGTGELFF.

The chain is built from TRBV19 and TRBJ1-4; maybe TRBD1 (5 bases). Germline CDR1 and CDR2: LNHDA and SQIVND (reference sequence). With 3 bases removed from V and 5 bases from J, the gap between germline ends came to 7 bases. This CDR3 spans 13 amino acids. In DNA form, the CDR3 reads TGTGCCAGTAGTATCTCAGGGAATGAAAAACTGTTTTTT. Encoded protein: CASSISGNEKLFF.

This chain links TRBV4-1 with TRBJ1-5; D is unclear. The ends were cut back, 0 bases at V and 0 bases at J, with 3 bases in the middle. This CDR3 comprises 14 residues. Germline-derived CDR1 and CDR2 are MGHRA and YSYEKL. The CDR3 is CASSQEVSNQPQHF. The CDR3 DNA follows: TGCGCCAGCAGCCAAGAAGTTAGCAATCAGCCCCAGCATTTT.